Listed here are 17 T cell receptor beta chains from one sample, sequenced in a study of molecular identifiers for immune sequencing clone quantification. TCRdb fed the PCR reads into MiXCR, producing one record per CDR3 protein. The data contain nearly 650,000 distinct CDR3 sequences, about 25% of them seen just once; the ten biggest clones take up about 0.81%. The sequenced sample consisted of naive CD8+ T cells from blood, with Jurkat cell RNA spiked in. Described subset: FACS-sorted CD8+CD4-CCR7+CD45RA+ naive T cells. These receptors were taken from a human donor in good health. Some libraries in this study had Jurkat cell RNA spiked in.

As for this clonotype: The junction differs from germline at one of its ends, possibly a read error. CDR3 coding DNA: TGTGCCAGCAGGGCATCAGAACCAGATACGCAGGAGTTT. Translation gives CASRASEPDTQEF. The J gene is TRBJ2-3, the V gene TRBV27; no clear D gene. Germline values: CDR1 MNHEY, CDR2 SMNVEV (reference sequence). This CDR3 region has 13 residues.

This clonotype came up many times. This chain uses TRBV4-3 with TRBJ1-4; the D gene is possibly TRBD1 (5 bases). The CDR3 is 18 residues long. V was shortened by 4 bases and J by 6 bases, with 24 bases between the two germline ends. Germline CDR1 reads LGHNA; CDR2 reads YSLEER. The CDR3 here is CASSPRHYGGTGDEKLFF. Written as DNA, the CDR3 is TGCGCCAGCAGCCCTCGTCATTACGGCGGGACCGGCGATGAAAAACTGTTTTTT.

As to this clonotype: The junction differs from germline at one of its ends, possibly a read error. This rearrangement joins TRBV5-6 to TRBJ2-7; D perhaps matches TRBD1 (5 bases). Germline CDR1 and CDR2: SGHDT and YYEEEE. The length of the CDR3 is 13 residues. The CDR3 region has the DNA TGTGCCGGCAGCGCGGACATAGGAAACGAGCAGTACTTC. Translated, it gives CAGSADIGNEQYF.

Concerning this clonotype: Its ends do not fully match the called genes, so a read error is possible. The genes are TRBV25-1 and TRBJ2-3, with D possibly matching TRBD1 (6 bases). The CDR3 has 15 amino acids. Germline V gene data show CDR1 as MGHDK and CDR2 as SYGVNS. The CDR3 here is CAGRAGTDSTDTRYF. Written as DNA, the CDR3 is TGTGCCGGCAGGGCCGGGACGGACAGCACAGATACGCGGTATTTT.

Many counts were recorded for this clonotype. The rearrangement joins TRBV6-6 to TRBJ2-6; 10 bases match TRBD1. Germline CDR1 MNHNY, CDR2 SVGAGI (reference sequence). The V segment lost 6 bases and the J segment 2 bases; nucleotides outside the gene matches: 7. The CDR3 is 17 amino acids. The CDR3 bases are TGTGCCAGCAGACTCCCGGGGACAGGGGCTGGGGCCAACGTCCTGACTTTC. It specifies CASRLPGTGAGANVLTF.

This clonotype has a handful of counts. The V and J genes are TRBV9 and TRBJ2-1; D is possibly TRBD1 (6 bases). Germline CDR1 SGDLS, CDR2 YYNGEE. The V end was cut by 0 bases, the J end by 8 bases, with 12 bases between. There are 14 residues in the CDR3. CDR3 bases: TGTGCCAGCAGCGTAGTAGAACAGGGCTATGAGCAGTTCTTC. This gives the protein CASSVVEQGYEQFF.

The chain is built from TRBV20-1 and TRBJ1-2; D gene uncertain. The CDR3 is 14 amino acids. Per germline, CDR1 DFQATT and CDR2 SNEGSKA (reference sequence). The V end was cut by 0 bases, the J end by 5 bases, with 13 bases between. This CDR3 reads CSAREAVRDYGYTF. The CDR3 DNA sequence: TGCAGTGCTAGAGAAGCAGTGAGGGATTATGGCTACACCTTC.

The V gene is TRBV10-2, the J gene TRBJ2-7; D is ambiguous. Germline-derived CDR1 and CDR2 are WSHSY and SAAADI. This CDR3 is built from 11 residues. V lost 3 bases and J lost 5, with 5 bases in between. Written as DNA, the CDR3 is TGCGCCAGCAGTGACGTGGACGAGCAGTACTTC. Translated, it gives CASSDVDEQYF.

The J gene is TRBJ2-7, the V gene TRBV6-2 or TRBV6-3; D uncertain. Germline values: CDR1 MNHEY, CDR2 SVGEGT. The CDR3 consists of 13 residues. V gave up 2 bases and J gave up 3 bases, with 8 bases separating them. The CDR3 DNA sequence: TGTGCCAGCAGTTACAGGGATTTCTACGAGCAGTACTTC. It encodes CASSYRDFYEQYF.

Comments on this clonotype: This may be a read error: a much more frequent sequence differs by one nucleotide. The V gene is TRBV10-3, the J gene TRBJ1-1, with 7 bases that match TRBD1. V dropped 6 bases and J dropped 0; count of bases not matched to a gene: 4. The germline V gene encodes CDR1 ENHRY and CDR2 SYGVKD. The CDR3 has 14 residues. CDR3 nucleotides: TGTGCCATCAGGGGAGGGGGCTTGAACACTGAAGCTTTCTTT. The encoded protein is CAIRGGGLNTEAFF.

This clonotype was counted at least ten times. The gene calls are TRBV4-1 and TRBJ1-1; maybe TRBD1 (5 bases). The CDR3 contains 14 residues. The germline V gene encodes CDR1 MGHRA and CDR2 YSYEKL. Deletions cut 0 bases from V and 5 bases from J, with 10 bases between. The CDR3 is CASSQEGVRTEAFF. The CDR3 DNA reads TGCGCCAGCAGCCAAGAAGGGGTGAGGACTGAAGCTTTCTTT.

In this sample, this clonotype turned up many times. This rearrangement joins TRBV2 to TRBJ1-1; TRBD1 might be the D (6 bases). The CDR3 extends over 12 amino acids. The germline CDR1 and CDR2 sequences are SNHLY and FYNNEI. The germline V and J ends were trimmed by 4 bases and 5 bases, with 8 bases remaining between them. CDR3 region: CASSATGTEAFF. The CDR3 nucleotides are TGTGCCAGCAGTGCCACAGGGACTGAAGCTTTCTTT.

Details on this clonotype: Likely a read error: the CDR3 ends without its conserved phenylalanine or tryptophan. The chain employs TRBV5-6 and TRBJ1-1, with D unclear. Trimming removed 4 bases from V and 4 bases from J, with 11 bases in between. Germline lookup yields CDR1 SGHDT and CDR2 YYEEEE. The CDR3 is 13 residues long. The CDR3, as DNA: TGTGCCAGCAGCCAACTAATCGGCACTGAAGCTTTCATT. The encoded protein is CASSQLIGTEAFI.

This clonotype occurred a few times. This sequence joins TRBV6-5 and TRBJ2-7; either TRBD1 or TRBD2 may fit D (6 bases each). The CDR3 runs 16 residues. Between the trimmed V and J ends, which lost 0 bases and 3 bases, there was a span of 15 bases. Per germline, CDR1 MNHEY and CDR2 SVGAGI. In nucleotides, the CDR3 is TGTGCCAGCAGTTACTCGATTTCAGAGGGGGGCTACGAGCAGTACTTC. Translation: CASSYSISEGGYEQYF.

This clonotype appeared a few times. The chain has TRBV19 and TRBJ2-3, with 10 nucleotides matching TRBD1. The V gene's germline CDR1 is LNHDA and CDR2 SQIVND (reference sequence). The CDR3 loop spans 15 amino acids. Trimming removed 6 bases from V and 5 bases from J; junction bases left unmatched: 8. CDR3 residues: CASSSGTGAGDTQYF. The CDR3 region has the DNA TGTGCCAGTAGCAGCGGGACAGGGGCGGGAGATACGCAGTATTTT.

V usage is TRBV20-1 and J usage is TRBJ2-5; 11 nucleotides line up with TRBD2. This CDR3 comprises 15 residues. Germline trimming cut 6 bases from V and 3 bases from J; bases unmatched to any gene: 9. The germline gives CDR1 DFQATT, CDR2 SNEGSKA (reference sequence). The CDR3 nucleotides read TGCAGTGCAAGGGAGGGACTAGCGGTTGAAGAGACCCAGTACTTC. Translated: CSAREGLAVEETQYF.

This clonotype was recorded many times. The chain combines TRBV7-9 with TRBJ2-5; D remains ambiguous. The CDR3 contains 16 residues. Germline CDR1 SEHNR, CDR2 FQNEAQ (reference sequence). Trimming left V 2 bases short and J 3 bases short, with 16 bases between. CDR3 in amino acids: CASSLMSNEREETQYF. The CDR3 coding sequence is TGTGCCAGCAGCTTAATGTCCAACGAAAGAGAAGAGACCCAGTACTTC.